This TCR beta chain was sequenced for a study of a mutant IDH1 vaccine in newly diagnosed glioma. Time point in this sample: week 5, during vaccination. The vaccine gave 300 ug of a 20-mer mutant IDH1 peptide subcutaneously per dose. The assay was immunoSEQ multiplex PCR, and TCRdb's table has in-frame clones only and misses some. The sample carries about 50,000 clones, around 80% recorded once. V lost 6 bases to trimming and J lost 8 bases, with 16 bases between them. Per germline, CDR1 MGHDK and CDR2 SYGVNS. There are 13 residues in the CDR3. A word on this clone: Its antigen is still unknown.

Sequencing used PBMCs, obtained from a glioma patient whose treatment included an IDH1 peptide vaccine. This sequence originates from a woman aged 50 to 60 with glioma. The rearrangement uses TRBV25-1 and TRBJ1-1; no reliable D call. CDR3 amino acids: CASSTGTPGEAFF. For the CDR3, the DNA is TGTGCCAGCAGCACCGGCACTCCGGGAGAAGCTTTCTTT.